The 8 T cell receptor beta chains in this list originate from one sample, sequenced in a study of T cell repertoires in cytomegalovirus infection. Via MiXCR, TCRdb re-called the reads, giving one row per CDR3 protein. The data contain some 700,000 distinct CDR3 sequences, 35% to 45% of them singletons. Material for sequencing was PBMCs. Source of these receptors: a human donor in good health (CMV status not recorded). Some clones in this sample may be carry-over from other donors' samples.

The chain carries TRBV20-1 and TRBJ2-1, with 11 bases aligning to TRBD2. The CDR3 consists of 15 residues. The V gene's germline CDR1 is DFQATT and CDR2 SNEGSKA (reference sequence). The V and J ends lost 3 bases and 3 bases, in that order; junction bases with no gene match: 4. CDR3 DNA sequence: TGCAGTGCTAGGATAGCGGGGGGGTTCTACAATGAGCAGTTCTTC. It is translated as CSARIAGGFYNEQFF.

The V and J genes are TRBV11-2 and TRBJ2-5; no firm D call. V was trimmed by 0 bases and J by 7 bases, leaving 15 bases between them. The CDR3 consists of 15 residues. The germline gives CDR1 SGHAT, CDR2 FQNNGV. This CDR3 is CASSLDRRLAGTQYF. CDR3 nucleotides: TGTGCCAGCAGCTTAGATCGCCGGCTTGCTGGGACCCAGTACTTC.

This clonotype was seen ten or more times. The V gene is TRBV28, the J gene TRBJ1-1; D unclear. The V and J ends lost 4 bases and 4 bases respectively, with 7 bases between them. Germline CDR1 is MDHEN and CDR2 is SYDVKM. The CDR3 is 12 amino acids. The CDR3 loop is CASSSLSTEAFF. The CDR3 region has the DNA TGTGCCAGCAGTTCCTTGAGCACTGAAGCTTTCTTT.

This clonotype has only a few counts. J is TRBJ1-5 and V is TRBV19; no reliable D call. The CDR3 loop spans 16 amino acids. Germline CDR1 reads LNHDA; CDR2 reads SQIVND (reference sequence). Trimming cost V 1 base and J 0 bases, with 10 bases left between them. The CDR3 spells CASSIVFANSNQPQHF. The CDR3 nucleotides are TGTGCCAGTAGTATAGTTTTTGCAAATAGCAATCAGCCCCAGCATTTT.

This clonotype was detected only a few times. The V call is TRBV27, the J call TRBJ1-6, with unresolved D. V lost 5 bases and J lost 9, with 14 bases in between. CDR1 and CDR2 from the germline V gene are MNHEY and SMNVEV (reference sequence). This CDR3 spans 14 amino acids. In DNA form, the CDR3 reads TGTGCCAGCAGTATTGGGCATGACCTTTCACCCCTCCACTTT. This translates into CASSIGHDLSPLHF.

This clonotype was detected many times. The V call is TRBV6-6, the J call TRBJ2-7, with 8 positions matching TRBD2. The CDR3 loop spans 18 amino acids. The trim removed 0 bases at V and 3 bases at J, leaving 13 bases unmatched. Germline V gene data show CDR1 as MNHNY and CDR2 as SVGAGI (reference sequence). The CDR3 loop is CASSYSSGGASFYYEQYF. The CDR3 DNA sequence: TGTGCCAGCAGTTACTCCTCGGGGGGGGCGAGTTTCTACTACGAGCAGTACTTC.

This clonotype was counted many times. The chain joins TRBV7-2 to TRBJ2-2, with TRBD2 matching 12 bases. V shed 5 bases and J 0 bases; nucleotides not matched to a gene: 4. CDR3 length: 17 residues. Per the germline V gene, CDR1 is SGHTA and CDR2 is FQGNSA. Written as DNA, the CDR3 is TGTGCCAGCAGCCGACTAGCGGGAGTTTCGAACACCGGGGAGCTGTTTTTT. It translates to CASSRLAGVSNTGELFF.

This clonotype was seen repeatedly, ten times or more. V and J are TRBV28 and TRBJ2-7; 10 nucleotides agree with TRBD2. Germline CDR1 and CDR2: MDHEN and SYDVKM. The CDR3 totals 15 residues. Losses at the gene ends were 7 bases for V and 1 base for J; bases not matched to a gene: 7. The CDR3 loop reads CASNPSGSWSYEQYF. For the CDR3, the DNA is TGTGCCAGCAATCCTAGCGGGAGTTGGTCCTACGAGCAGTACTTC.